The clone carrying this T cell receptor (beta chain) was seen a handful of times. The target antigen is unknown. This sample is part of a study of T cells in Graves' hyperthyroidism and ophthalmopathy. Study-wide results and caveats: The authors' 13 V-J model separated ophthalmopathy from stable hyperthyroidism.

Amplified TCR beta CDR3 regions came from RNA transcripts. Researchers ran a first-round RT-PCR on the TCR CDR3 using the HTBI primer set. In TCRdb, the multiplex PCR reads were re-called with MiXCR into one record per CDR3 protein. The sample consists of around 690,000 distinct CDR3 sequences, about a fifth of them appearing once. A patient was excluded if there was uncontrolled infection, other autoimmune disease, pregnancy or lactation. Orbital computed tomography, thyroid ultrasound, serum thyroxine and TRAb, and clinical symptoms together informed the diagnoses. Trimming cost V 6 bases and J 0 bases, with 11 bases left between them. The CDR3 contains 14 residues. CDR1 is ENHRY, CDR2 SYGVKD, per germline.

Input material: blood. The sequence came from a man between 25 and 39 years old with Graves' ophthalmopathy. The chain recombines TRBV10-3 with TRBJ1-2; no clear D. The CDR3 loop reads CAISVDGSNYGYTF. In DNA form, the CDR3 reads TGTGCCATCAGCGTGGACGGATCTAACTATGGCTACACCTTC.